A selection of T cell receptor beta chains follows, all from one sample in a study of T cell changes during pregnancy in multiple sclerosis. Using immunoSEQ multiplex PCR, the repertoire was profiled, and TCRdb retains in-frame clones only, with some absent. The data contain 85,000 to 120,000 clones, about 90% of them seen just once; the ten biggest clones take up around 1.6%. The starting material was peripheral blood, obtained before pregnancy. The source is a female donor with multiple sclerosis, enrolled in a pregnancy study. Both conserved end residues are part of each CDR3. The D gene is left open where the match is weak. The listing skips clone size in some rows; elsewhere it reads once, few, many or a size class.

V gene,D gene,clone size,J gene,CDR3 protein,CDR3 DNA
TRBV2,NA,NA,TRBJ1-4,CASKAEMGRNEKLFF,TGTGCCAGCAAGGCTGAGATGGGGCGTAATGAAAAACTGTTTTTT
TRBV11-3,TRBD2,NA,TRBJ2-1,CASSLLAGGNNEQFF,TGTGCCAGCAGCTTATTGGCGGGGGGGAACAATGAGCAGTTCTTC
TRBV11-3,NA,NA,TRBJ1-5,CASSFNLNQPQHF,TGTGCCAGCAGCTTTAATCTAAATCAGCCCCAGCATTTT
TRBV6-1,NA,NA,TRBJ2-7,CASSLQPGGSYEQYF,TGTGCCAGCAGTCTCCAGCCAGGGGGGAGCTACGAGCAGTACTTC
TRBV11-1,NA,NA,TRBJ2-1,CASSLPGAIRDEQFF,TGTGCCAGCAGCTTACCGGGAGCAATTAGAGATGAGCAGTTCTTC
TRBV10-3,NA,NA,TRBJ2-1,CAITSFAGASNYNEQFF,TGTGCCATCACCAGCTTCGCGGGGGCCTCAAATTACAATGAGCAGTTCTTC
TRBV6-4,NA,NA,TRBJ1-2,CASSMDTLGGYTF,TGTGCCAGCAGTATGGACACCCTGGGTGGCTACACCTTC
TRBV13,TRBD1,NA,TRBJ1-2,CASKDRDYGYTF,TGTGCCAGCAAGGACAGGGACTATGGCTACACCTTC
TRBV30,TRBD2,NA,TRBJ2-7,CASSGGMVYEQYF,TGTGCCTCGTCGGGAGGTATGGTCTACGAGCAGTACTTC
TRBV19,NA,NA,TRBJ1-1,CASSIGNMNTEAFF,TGTGCCAGTAGTATCGGGAACATGAACACTGAAGCTTTCTTT
TRBV14,NA,few,TRBJ2-7,CASSQVGYPGAVEQYF,TGTGCCAGCAGCCAAGTCGGCTACCCAGGGGCGGTCGAGCAGTACTTC
TRBV9,TRBD2,NA,TRBJ2-5,CASSRSGLAVETQYF,TGTGCCAGCAGCAGATCGGGACTAGCCGTTGAGACCCAGTACTTC
TRBV5-1,TRBD2,NA,TRBJ2-1,CASSFRGTSYHEQFF,TGCGCCAGCAGCTTTCGCGGGACTAGCTACCATGAGCAGTTCTTC
TRBV6-5,NA,NA,TRBJ2-2,CASSYSQGLTGELFF,TGTGCCAGCAGTTACTCGCAGGGGCTCACCGGGGAGCTGTTTTTT
TRBV7-3,TRBD1,once,TRBJ2-7,CASSQTGANEQYF,TGTGCCAGCAGCCAGACAGGGGCCAACGAGCAGTACTTC
TRBV2,TRBD2,NA,TRBJ2-1,CASSGTSGRNEQFF,TGTGCCAGCAGTGGGACTAGCGGGAGAAATGAGCAGTTCTTC
TRBV23-1,NA,NA,TRBJ2-7,CASSQSGFSRTSYEQYF,TGCGCCAGCAGTCAATCGGGATTTTCCCGGACTTCCTACGAGCAGTACTTC
TRBV6-5,NA,NA,TRBJ1-2,CASSPNYGYTF,TGTGCCAGCAGTCCAAACTATGGCTACACCTTC
TRBV7-8,NA,NA,TRBJ2-5,CASSLAAAYF,TGTGCCAGCAGCTTAGCAGCGGCCTACTTC
TRBV5-4,NA,once,TRBJ1-3,CASSQTFSGNTIYF,TGCGCCAGCAGCCAGACATTCTCTGGAAACACCATATATTTT
TRBV5-1,TRBD1,NA,TRBJ1-1,CASTPDRGTAFF,TGCGCCAGCACCCCAGACAGGGGAACGGCTTTCTTT
TRBV2,NA,few,TRBJ2-7,CASSVENSYEQYF,TGTGCCAGCAGTGTTGAGAACAGCTACGAGCAGTACTTC
TRBV6-1,NA,once,TRBJ2-7,CASSEAAVTYEQYF,TGTGCCAGCAGTGAAGCGGCAGTTACCTACGAGCAGTACTTC
TRBV7-2,NA,NA,TRBJ2-3,CASSSLDTQYF,TGTGCCAGCAGCTCCTTGGATACGCAGTATTTT
TRBV9,NA,NA,TRBJ1-4,CASSPHSAVNSEPTATNEKLFF,TGTGCCAGCAGCCCCCATTCAGCGGTCAATTCGGAACCGACTGCAACTAATGAAAAACTGTTTTTT
TRBV11-1,NA,NA,TRBJ2-1,CASSLVQYNEQFF,TGTGCCAGCAGCTTAGTACAGTACAATGAGCAGTTCTTC
TRBV9,NA,NA,TRBJ2-2,CASSGVRGTGELFF,TGTGCCAGCAGCGGAGTTAGGGGCACCGGGGAGCTGTTTTTT
TRBV6-5,NA,NA,TRBJ1-6,CASSYGGGRGNSPLHF,TGTGCCAGCAGTTACGGAGGGGGGAGGGGTAATTCACCCCTCCACTTT
TRBV7-9,NA,NA,TRBJ2-3,CASSPRGPDTQYF,TGTGCCAGCAGCCCTAGGGGCCCCGATACGCAGTATTTT
TRBV15,TRBD2,NA,TRBJ2-3,CATSSPTSGRGDTQYF,TGTGCCACCAGCAGCCCGACTAGCGGGAGAGGAGATACGCAGTATTTT
TRBV6-5,TRBD1,once,TRBJ1-2,CASSRQGSANYGYTF,TGTGCCAGCAGCCGACAGGGTTCGGCTAACTATGGCTACACCTTC
TRBV5-1,TRBD2,NA,TRBJ2-7,CASSYNPGGSTYEQYF,TGCGCCAGCAGCTACAATCCGGGAGGCTCGACCTACGAGCAGTACTTC
TRBV10-3,NA,once,TRBJ1-1,CAISEGRVTEAFF,TGTGCCATTTCCGAGGGTAGGGTTACTGAAGCTTTCTTT
TRBV19,TRBD2,NA,TRBJ2-1,CASSIPSGLNNEQFF,TGTGCCAGTAGTATCCCGTCGGGACTAAACAATGAGCAGTTCTTC
TRBV18,TRBD1,NA,TRBJ1-2,CASSPGTGEYGYTF,TGTGCCAGCTCACCGGGGACAGGCGAGTATGGCTACACCTTC
TRBV28,NA,NA,TRBJ1-2,CASDMGGYGYTF,TGTGCCAGCGATATGGGGGGTTATGGCTACACCTTC
TRBV9,TRBD2,NA,TRBJ2-7,CASSVSGAFNEQYF,TGTGCCAGCAGCGTCAGCGGGGCTTTCAACGAGCAGTACTTC
TRBV7-2,TRBD1,NA,TRBJ1-2,CASSSGGQGAGGYTF,TGTGCCAGCAGCTCAGGTGGACAGGGGGCGGGTGGCTACACCTTC
TRBV21-1,NA,NA,TRBJ2-7,CASSKFIADYEQYF,TGTGCCAGCAGCAAATTTATAGCGGACTACGAGCAGTACTTC
TRBV6-5,NA,NA,TRBJ2-2,CASNLRDANTGELFF,TGTGCCAGCAACCTCAGGGATGCGAACACCGGGGAGCTGTTTTTT
TRBV5-1,TRBD2,NA,TRBJ2-3,CASSLGTSGGVIDTQYF,TGCGCCAGCAGCTTGGGGACTAGCGGGGGGGTCATAGATACGCAGTATTTT
TRBV7-3,NA,NA,TRBJ2-2,CASSLTGTGGELFF,TGTGCCAGCAGCTTAACCGGGACTGGCGGGGAGCTGTTTTTT
TRBV5-8,TRBD1,NA,TRBJ1-5,CASSLVPGGSQPQHF,TGTGCCAGCAGCTTGGTGCCAGGGGGTAGTCAGCCCCAGCATTTT
TRBV9,TRBD2,NA,TRBJ2-1,CASSLRGNSGGYSSYNEQFF,TGTGCCAGCAGCCTCCGAGGGAATAGCGGGGGGTATAGCTCCTACAATGAGCAGTTCTTC
TRBV6-6,NA,once,TRBJ2-1,CASSLPPWSNEQFF,TGTGCCAGCAGTTTACCCCCGTGGAGCAATGAGCAGTTCTTC
TRBV2,TRBD2,NA,TRBJ2-3,CASSERTSGSRRYYTATQYF,TGTGCCAGCAGTGAGAGGACTAGCGGGAGCCGTCGTTACTACACAGCTACGCAGTATTTT
TRBV6-6,TRBD2,NA,TRBJ2-1,CASSHGLARNEQFF,TGTGCCAGCAGTCATGGACTAGCGAGGAATGAGCAGTTCTTC
TRBV7-2,TRBD1,once,TRBJ1-1,CASNPRGGGMNTEAFF,TGTGCCAGCAACCCCCGCGGAGGGGGCATGAACACTGAAGCTTTCTTT
TRBV6-5,NA,NA,TRBJ1-1,CASTRRGNTEAFF,TGTGCCAGCACCCGCCGGGGAAACACTGAAGCTTTCTTT
TRBV7-6,TRBD1,NA,TRBJ1-3,CASSQGQKFSGNTIYF,TGTGCCAGCAGCCAGGGACAGAAATTTTCTGGAAACACCATATATTTT